The TCR beta chain under discussion was sequenced for a study of T-cell memory formation after mild COVID-19. Findings and limits, study-wide: What remained unconfirmed was the SARS-CoV-2 specificity of second-wave clones peaking on day 37. CD4+ clones that contracted lay mainly in CM and EM; CD8+ ones lay in EMRA.

In this sample, this clonotype turned up a few times. Its antigen remains unidentified. MiXCR, applied by TCRdb to the 5' RACE reads, yields one record per CDR3 protein. The table includes roughly 560,000 distinct CDR3 sequences, over 20% detected once. Sequencing was carried out using PBMCs or a T cell subset sorted from them (not recorded which). The receptor's source is an adult woman who had mild COVID-19 (a few samples of this study predate the infection). Cell type and time point are not known.

The CDR3 spells CASSQERTGLYF. CDR3 nucleotide sequence: TGCGCCAGCAGCCAAGAGAGGACAGGGTTGTACTTC. V usage is TRBV4-1 and J usage is TRBJ2-7, with 8 positions matching TRBD1. Germline V CDR1 and CDR2: MGHRA, YSYEKL. This CDR3 has 12 residues. V dropped 0 bases and J dropped 12; count of bases not matched to a gene: 4.